This T cell receptor beta chain was identified during a study of CD8+ T cells in alopecia areata. Turning to the study itself: Once tofacitinib had been taken for 6 to 18 months, 6 months off drug followed.

The CDR3 runs to 16 residues. With V trimmed by 5 bases and J by 0 bases, 6 bases remained unmatched. Looked up from germline, CDR1 is SGHVS and CDR2 is FNYEAQ. Findings of the study overall: Tofacitinib did not eliminate many expanded lesional clones from scalp or blood.

This clone was observed a handful of times. Its antigen is still unknown. Treatment specified: oral pan-JAK inhibitor, 5-10 mg twice daily. Peripheral blood samples and lesional scalp punch biopsies were obtained from alopecia areata patients. Both CD4+ and CD8+ T cells were separated by sorting PBMCs. It was cDNA, reverse transcribed from extracted RNA, that served as the sequencing template. TCRdb's table, derived via immunoSEQ multiplex PCR, lists solely in-frame clones and lacks some. The sample consists of about 250,000 clones, 60% of them appearing once. The source is a human donor with alopecia areata. The chain combines TRBV7-6 with TRBJ2-3; 9 nucleotides align to TRBD2. Sequencing used CD4+ T cells sorted from blood, obtained around week 53, from a patient treated with tofacitinib. Written as DNA, the CDR3 is TGTGCCAGCAGCGTTAGCGGGGGCCTCAGCACAGATACGCAGTATTTT. It encodes CASSVSGGLSTDTQYF.